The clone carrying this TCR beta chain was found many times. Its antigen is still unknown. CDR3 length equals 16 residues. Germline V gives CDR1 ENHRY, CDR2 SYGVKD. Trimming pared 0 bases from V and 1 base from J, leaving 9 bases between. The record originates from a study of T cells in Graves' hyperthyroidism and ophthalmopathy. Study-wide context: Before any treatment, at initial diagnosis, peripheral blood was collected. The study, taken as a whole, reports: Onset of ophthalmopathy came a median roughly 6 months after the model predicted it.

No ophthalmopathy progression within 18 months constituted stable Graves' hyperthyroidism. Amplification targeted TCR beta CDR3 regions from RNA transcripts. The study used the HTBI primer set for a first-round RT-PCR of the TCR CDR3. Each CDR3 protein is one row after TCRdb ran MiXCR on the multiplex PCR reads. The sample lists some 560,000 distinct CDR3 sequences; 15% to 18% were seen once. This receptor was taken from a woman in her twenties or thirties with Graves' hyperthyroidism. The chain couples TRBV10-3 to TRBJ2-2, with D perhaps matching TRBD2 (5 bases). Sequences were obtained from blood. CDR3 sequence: CAISESVRGNTGELFF. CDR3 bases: TGTGCCATCAGTGAGTCTGTTCGGGGGAACACCGGGGAGCTGTTTTTT.